One T cell receptor (beta chain) is described in this entry. The junction differs from germline at one of its ends, possibly a read error. This CDR3 is built from 14 residues. Germline V gene sequence: CDR1 SGHTA, CDR2 FQGNSA. The data were obtained in a study of blood T cells in healthy people across ages. Each individual donor underwent a draw of roughly 10 milliliters of peripheral blood. Combining a sample-barcoded 5' primer with a J-beta primer mix, a second PCR ran for roughly 7 to 12 cycles. A tag from a template-switch adaptor with 12 random nucleotides marked each cDNA molecule. TCRdb reanalysed the 5' RACE reads using MiXCR and keeps one entry per CDR3 protein. The sample has 500,000 to 700,000 distinct CDR3 sequences; approximately 30% are singletons.

The receptor was derived from a woman at least 80 years old in good health. J is TRBJ2-3 and V is TRBV7-2; tentative D call: TRBD2 (6 bases). The specimen sequenced was blood. The CDR3 region has the DNA TGTGCCGGCAGGCGGGACTCCGGGGCAGATACGCAGTATTTT. This encodes CAGRRDSGADTQYF.